These 10 T cell receptor beta chains came from one sample sequenced in a study of regulatory T cells in long-lasting Graves disease. Building of the TCR beta libraries involved iRepertoire HTBI primers and Arm-PCR of CDR3 regions. TCRdb independently ran MiXCR on the multiplex PCR reads; one entry per CDR3 protein. The data hold under 450,000 distinct CDR3 sequences, with 15% to 20% observed a single time. As for time point: newly diagnosed GD, antithyroid drugs for less than 3 months. PBMCs were the source of the RNA used for TCR sequencing. Separately, the same data were catalogued under a study of T cells in Graves' hyperthyroidism and ophthalmopathy.

This specimen consisted of peripheral blood mononuclear cells (PBMCs), obtained at new diagnosis, from a patient treated with antithyroid drugs. These receptors came from a woman aged 18-30 years with Graves disease.

This clonotype has at least ten counts. The V and J genes are TRBV2 and TRBJ2-1; 9 bases fit TRBD2. The germline CDR1 and CDR2 sequences are SNHLY and FYNNEI. The CDR3 sequence is 14 residues long. With V trimmed by 7 bases and J by 4 bases, 5 bases remained unmatched. The CDR3, as DNA: TGTGCCAGCATAAGGACTAGCGATTACAATGAGCAGTTCTTC. It encodes CASIRTSDYNEQFF.

This clonotype was detected only a few times. The chain couples TRBV3-1 to TRBJ2-7, with TRBD2 as a possible D gene (5 bases). Germline values: CDR1 LGHDT, CDR2 YNNKEL (reference sequence). Trimming stripped 0 bases from V and 2 bases from J, with 11 bases between. This CDR3 has 15 amino acids. Here the CDR3 DNA reads TGTGCCAGCAGCCAAGATCCCCTCGGGACCTACGAGCAGTACTTC. Protein: CASSQDPLGTYEQYF.

J is TRBJ2-5 and V is TRBV3-1; 13 nucleotides agree with TRBD2. Judging by the DNA end, TRBJ2-1 fits better; the J call may be wrong. Germline assignment: CDR1 LGHDT and CDR2 YNNKEL (reference sequence). The CDR3 runs to 17 residues. The CDR3 coding sequence is TGTGCCAGCAGCCAAGAGCTCCGGGGACTAGCGGGACGGGAGCAGTTCTTC. Its translation: CASSQELRGLAGREQFF.

V usage is TRBV24-1 and J usage is TRBJ2-1, with 8 bases aligning to TRBD1. This CDR3 has 14 amino acids. Germline V CDR1 and CDR2: KGHDR, SFDVKD. The ends lost 7 bases at V and 5 bases at J; junction bases unmatched: 6. The CDR3, as DNA: TGTGCCACCAGCCAGGGGGCGCGGCACAATGAGCAGTTCTTC. Translating gives CATSQGARHNEQFF.

This clonotype showed up many times. The chain uses TRBV6-2 or TRBV6-3 and TRBJ2-7, with 7 bases that match TRBD1. The CDR3 contains 15 residues. V shed 6 bases, J shed 0 bases, and the junction held 8 bases outside the gene matches. The V gene's germline CDR1 is MNHEY and CDR2 SVGEGT. The CDR3 region is CASRVTQGSSYEQYF. DNA of the CDR3: TGTGCCAGCAGAGTTACACAGGGGAGCTCCTACGAGCAGTACTTC.

The J gene is TRBJ2-7, the V gene TRBV6-9; D not certain. The germline gives CDR1 MNHGY, CDR2 SVAAGI. The CDR3 is made up of 19 amino acids. V lost 3 bases to trimming and J lost 0 bases, with 24 bases between them. The CDR3 DNA is TGTGCCAGCAGTTACTCGAATACGGGCAGCAAGTCTTACTCCTACGAGCAGTACTTC. Translation: CASSYSNTGSKSYSYEQYF.

This clonotype was recorded a few times. The CDR3, as DNA: TGTGCCAGCAGCCAAGATTTAGCCCTGGCAGGAGCAAGAAACACCATATATTTT. Amino acids: CASSQDLALAGARNTIYF. V and J are TRBV3-1 and TRBJ1-3; D gene uncertain. The germline CDR1 and CDR2 sequences are LGHDT and YNNKEL (reference sequence). CDR3 length equals 18 residues. V was pared by 0 bases and J by 5 bases, with 20 bases between.

This clonotype was observed at least ten times. This chain connects TRBV27 to TRBJ2-5, with a weak D call TRBD1 (6 bases). From germline, CDR1 is MNHEY and CDR2 SMNVEV (reference sequence). The V end was cut by 6 bases, the J end by 5 bases, with 22 bases between. The CDR3 runs 16 residues. The CDR3 spells CASSTTYRAGYETQYF. In DNA, the CDR3 is TGTGCCAGCAGCACCACATACAGGGCAGGGTACGAGACCCAGTACTTC.

This clonotype was seen ten or more times. The V and J genes are TRBV7-8 and TRBJ2-7; D not resolved. Trimming took off 0 bases at V and 2 bases at J, with 11 bases between the two ends. Germline values: CDR1 SGHVS, CDR2 FQNEAQ. The CDR3 loop spans 15 amino acids. The CDR3 DNA reads as TGTGCCAGCAGCTTAGCGCCTTCCAGCCCCTACGAGCAGTACTTC. This sequence encodes CASSLAPSSPYEQYF. Filled out from reference TRBV7-8 and TRBJ2-7, the complete variable domain reads GAGVSQSPRYKVAKRGQDVALRCDPISGHVSLFWYQQALGQGPEFLTYFQNEAQLDKSGLPSDRFFAERPEGSVSTLKIQRTQQEDSAVYLCASSLAPSSPYEQYFGPGTRLTVT.

In its sample, this clonotype was seen a few times. This chain uses TRBV9 with TRBJ2-1, with D unresolved. This CDR3 has 17 amino acids. Trimming removed 0 bases from V and 0 bases from J, with 13 bases in between. Looked up from germline, CDR1 is SGDLS and CDR2 is YYNGEE. For the CDR3, the DNA is TGTGCCAGCAGCGTAGGATCGGGCTTTAGCTCCTACAATGAGCAGTTCTTC. Translated, it gives CASSVGSGFSSYNEQFF. Full variable domain (missing parts from reference TRBV9 and TRBJ2-1): DSGVTQTPKHLITATGQRVTLRCSPRSGDLSVYWYQQSLDQGLQFLIQYYNGEERAKGNILERFSAQQFPDLHSELNLSSLELGDSALYFCASSVGSGFSSYNEQFFGPGTRLTVL.